This T cell receptor beta chain appears in the sequencing data of a study of blood T cell repertoires in COVID-19. The CDR3 runs to 12 residues. Trimming took 6 bases from V and 8 from J, leaving 13 bases between them. This clone has only a few counts. Profiled with immunoSEQ multiplex PCR; TCRdb holds only in-frame clones, not every one. The profile shows about 120,000 clones, 79% of them singletons. The chain links TRBV12-3 or TRBV12-4 to TRBJ1-2; D is ambiguous. This receptor was obtained from a woman older than 75 with acute or convalescent COVID-19. The specimen sequenced was peripheral blood. CDR3 protein: CASSVAGGGYTF. CDR3 bases: TGTGCCAGCAGCGTTGCTGGCGGAGGCTACACCTTC.